The T cell receptor beta chain described here comes from a study of identical twins. Every one of the donors was a healthy Caucasian. A universal primer site was added by template switching, and unique molecular identifiers were carried by the cDNA. MiXCR was run by TCRdb on the 5' RACE reads, yielding one entry per CDR3 protein. The table has 1.5 million to 2 million distinct CDR3 sequences, 25% to 35% seen once. Study-wide results and limits: The study found weaker excess twin sharing in beta out-of-frame sequences.

On this clonotype itself: The antigen remains unidentified. One end of the junction is discordant with germline, which a read error may explain.

The germline gives CDR1 SGHRS, CDR2 YFSETQ. The CDR3 is made up of 13 amino acids. Sequences were obtained from cord blood. The V gene is TRBV5-1, the J gene TRBJ1-4, with D hard to call. The receptor comes from a newborn girl in good health. The CDR3 loop reads CAGSLATVEKLFF. The CDR3, as DNA: TGCGCCGGCAGCTTGGCCACAGTTGAAAAACTGTTTTTT.